This entry lists 14 T cell receptor beta chains sequenced from one sample in a study of T cells in Graves' hyperthyroidism and ophthalmopathy. From RNA transcripts, TCR beta CDR3 regions were amplified. Using the HTBI primer set, a first-round RT-PCR was run on the TCR CDR3. TCRdb used MiXCR to reprocess the multiplex PCR reads, holding one entry per CDR3 protein. This repertoire shows about 540,000 distinct CDR3 sequences, around 45% found once; its top ten account for around 8%. The sample taken for sequencing was peripheral blood or thyroid tissue (not recorded which). These receptors originate from a woman aged 18 to 35 with Graves' hyperthyroidism.

As for this clonotype: No conserved phenylalanine or tryptophan is present at the end of the CDR3, so a read error is the likely explanation. This chain uses TRBV7-9 with TRBJ2-2; D is unresolved. Trimming took off 1 base at V and 3 bases at J, with 15 bases between the two ends. Germline lookup yields CDR1 SEHNR and CDR2 FQNEAQ (reference sequence). The CDR3 has 17 amino acids. The CDR3 coding sequence is TGTGCCAGCAGCTTAGGAGGACGGTATGGGGACACCGGGGAGCTGTTTTGT. Translation: CASSLGGRYGDTGELFC.

This clonotype appeared once. The DNA of the CDR3 is TGCGCCAGCAGCTTGAGGGGGGACAGCACTCCGTACACCTTC. This encodes CASSLRGDSTPYTF. The gene calls are TRBV5-1 and TRBJ1-2; TRBD1 aligns across 7 bases. This CDR3 region has 14 residues. The V and J ends lost 1 base and 11 bases, in that order; junction bases with no gene match: 11. CDR1 is SGHRS and CDR2 is YFSETQ in the germline V gene.

V gene TRBV10-3 combines with J gene TRBJ1-2; D remains ambiguous. V lost 7 bases and J 3 bases, leaving 3 bases between the germline ends. Germline V gene lookup returns CDR1 ENHRY and CDR2 SYGVKD. CDR3 length equals 10 residues. As DNA, the CDR3 is TGTGCCATCACCGACTATGGCTACACCTTC. Protein: CAITDYGYTF.

The chain employs TRBV6-1 and TRBJ2-5, with TRBD2 identical over 7 bases. The CDR3 is made up of 15 amino acids. V was clipped by 5 bases and J by 5 bases; unmatched bases: 11. The V gene's germline CDR1 is MNHNS and CDR2 SASEGT. The CDR3 sequence: CASSLSSGVWETQYF. The CDR3 DNA reads TGTGCCAGCAGTCTATCCAGCGGGGTTTGGGAGACCCAGTACTTC.

Remarks on this clonotype: The junction and the germline gene differ at one end; a read error may be behind it. This chain links TRBV2 with TRBJ1-2; D might be TRBD1 (5 bases). Germline-derived CDR1 and CDR2 are SNHLY and FYNNEI. This CDR3 is 11 amino acids long. The CDR3 sequence is CASSGGDGCTF. DNA for the CDR3: TGTGCCAGCAGTGGGGGGGATGGCTGCACCTTC.

CDR3 amino acids: CASRPRAGMEQFF. The CDR3, as DNA: TGTGCCAGCAGACCCCGGGCAGGAATGGAGCAGTTCTTC. The chain carries TRBV2 and TRBJ2-7, with D uncertain. Judging by the DNA end, TRBJ2-1 fits better; the J call may be wrong. This CDR3 comprises 13 residues. CDR1 SNHLY and CDR2 FYNNEI come from the germline V gene.

This clonotype came up a few times. The gene calls are TRBV10-3 and TRBJ2-7; 11 positions agree with TRBD2. The DNA end is more similar to TRBJ2-1, so the J call may be wrong. The CDR3 has 15 amino acids. Germline CDR1 is ENHRY and CDR2 is SYGVKD. CDR3: CAISEASGRYNEQFF. CDR3 in DNA: TGTGCCATCAGTGAGGCTAGCGGGAGGTACAATGAGCAGTTCTTC.

Here the CDR3 reads CATSRDVVSNQPQHF. The CDR3 DNA sequence: TGTGCCACCAGCAGAGATGTGGTTAGCAATCAGCCCCAGCATTTT. The chain combines TRBV15 with TRBJ1-5, with unresolved D. The CDR3 has 15 amino acids. V shed 0 bases and J shed 0 bases, with 6 bases lying between them. Germline CDR1 and CDR2: LNHNV and YYDKDF (reference sequence).

This clonotype occurred many times. This rearrangement joins TRBV4-1 to TRBJ2-7; tentatively, D is TRBD1 (6 bases). Germline V CDR1 and CDR2: MGHRA, YSYEKL. The V and J ends lost 2 bases and 0 bases respectively, with 17 bases between them. This CDR3 spans 17 amino acids. CDR3 DNA sequence: TGCGCCAGCAGCCAAACCCTGGGGGCAGGATACTCCTACGAGCAGTACTTC. Translated, it gives CASSQTLGAGYSYEQYF.

Many counts were recorded for this clonotype. The rearrangement joins TRBV12-3 or TRBV12-4 to TRBJ2-7, with TRBD1 identical over 8 bases. This CDR3 is 12 amino acids long. J gave up 7 bases and V 5 bases, and 4 bases lay outside the gene matches. The CDR3 loop is CASSGGQVEQYF. For the CDR3, the DNA is TGTGCCAGCAGTGGGGGACAGGTAGAGCAGTACTTC.

This chain connects TRBV30 to TRBJ1-5, with 7 bases identical to TRBD1. After removal of 7 bases from V and 7 bases from J, the junction contained 4 bases not matched to a gene. CDR1 is GTSNPN and CDR2 is SVGIG in the germline V gene (reference sequence). This CDR3 region has 11 residues. CDR3 bases: TGTGCCTCCGGGACAGCCCAGCCCCAGCATTTT. Protein: CASGTAQPQHF.

This clonotype was detected only once. The junction does not match germline at one end; this may be a read error. The chain couples TRBV7-2 to TRBJ1-3; 10 positions agree with TRBD1. CDR3 length equals 19 residues. Germline CDR1 and CDR2: SGHTA and FQGNSA. The CDR3 coding sequence is TGTGCCGGCAGTAACCTCCCGACAGGGGGCGCCTTCTCTGGAAACACCATATATTTT. Protein: CAGSNLPTGGAFSGNTIYF.

This clonotype was found many times. The V gene is TRBV2, the J gene TRBJ1-5, with D maybe TRBD1 (6 bases). Trimming removed 4 bases from V and 2 bases from J, with 18 bases in between. The CDR3 loop spans 17 amino acids. CDR1 and CDR2 (germline): SNHLY, FYNNEI. The CDR3 DNA follows: TGTGCCAGCAGTGCAGCTACAGGGCGAAGGGGCAATCAGCCCCAGCATTTT. It translates to CASSAATGRRGNQPQHF.

Notes on this clonotype: Because the CDR3 is missing its conserved closing phenylalanine or tryptophan, this is likely a read error. The DNA is left out, because the CDR3 cannot be placed on it with certainty; the CDR3 is given as TCRdb lists it. The chain links TRBV20-1 to TRBJ2-2; TRBD1, as called in the table, went unchecked against the DNA. The CDR3 length is 16 residues, termini included. In germline, CDR1 is DFQATT, CDR2 SNEGSKA (reference sequence). The CDR3 sequence is CSALGQAALGTGELVL.